This T cell receptor (beta chain) was sequenced in a study of tumor-infiltrating lymphocytes in primary liver carcinoma. The overall study: Recorded tumor stage was T1-T3 N0M0, with diameters of roughly 4 to 10 cm. Findings and limits, study-wide: When set against blood, tumors had a significantly higher top-250-clone fraction (p = 0.039).

The researchers produced TCR beta cDNA from approximately 460 ng total RNA with a constant-region primer. Each TCR beta library was derived from three nested multiplex PCR rounds that employed slightly modified ARM-PCR. Running 9 to 10 cycles apiece, the first two PCR rounds relied on TRBV1-TRBV30 forward primers together with a C-beta reverse primer. TCRdb reprocessed the multiplex PCR reads via MiXCR and lists one record per CDR3 protein. This table holds about 200,000 distinct CDR3 sequences, roughly two thirds found once. Unsorted whole blood served as the source of blood RNA, and germline DNA was extracted as well. Among the patients, all had chronic HBV infection and none had been treated. Before the surgical procedure, approximately 3.6 milliliters of peripheral blood were collected. The CDR3 extends over 14 amino acids. On this clonotype: What it binds is not known. One junction end does not reproduce the germline sequence, and a read error may be involved.

The chain uses TRBV12-3 or TRBV12-4 and TRBJ2-2, with 7 bases identical to TRBD2. The material sequenced was peripheral blood. This receptor was identified in a woman in her sixties with primary liver carcinoma and hepatitis B virus infection. This chain's CDR3 is CASRLARYTGELFF. In DNA, the CDR3 is TGTGCCAGCAGACTAGCGCGGTACACCGGAGAGCTGTTTTTT.